These 28 T cell receptor beta chains were sequenced from one sample in a study of T cells in Graves' hyperthyroidism and ophthalmopathy. TCR beta CDR3 regions were amplified from RNA transcripts. First-round RT-PCR with HTBI primers amplified the TCR CDR3 region. TCRdb analysed the multiplex PCR reads with MiXCR anew, one entry per CDR3 protein. This table has around 600,000 distinct CDR3 sequences, approximately 42% appearing once. Sequenced sample: peripheral blood or thyroid tissue (not recorded which). The receptors were gathered from an adult man with Graves' disease, either hyperthyroidism or ophthalmopathy (not recorded which).

This clonotype was found many times. The J gene is TRBJ1-2, the V gene TRBV5-6; D ambiguous. The CDR3 is made up of 14 amino acids. CDR1 and CDR2 from the germline V gene are SGHDT and YYEEEE. V lost 5 bases and J 0 bases, leaving 11 bases between the germline ends. The CDR3 loop is CASSRATANYGYTF. The DNA for the CDR3 is TGTGCCAGCAGTCGCGCAACAGCTAACTATGGCTACACCTTC.

This clonotype occurred once. The rearrangement uses TRBV2 and TRBJ1-2; the D gene is possibly TRBD1 (6 bases). CDR3 length: 17 amino acids. Trimming took off 6 bases at V and 5 bases at J, with 25 bases between the two ends. Germline V gene data show CDR1 as SNHLY and CDR2 as FYNNEI. In DNA, the CDR3 is TGTGCCAGCAGCCCGGCGACAGGTTGGAGTCCTCGGTATGGCTACACCTTC. Protein sequence: CASSPATGWSPRYGYTF. Combining the CDR3 with reference TRBV2 and TRBJ1-2 gives the whole variable domain EPEVTQTPSHQVTQMGQEVILRCVPISNHLYFYWYRQILGQKVEFLVSFYNNEISEKSEIFDDQFSVERPDGSNFTLKIRSTKLEDSAMYFCASSPATGWSPRYGYTFGSGTRLTVV.

V is TRBV7-9 and J is TRBJ2-7; D is possibly TRBD1 or TRBD2 (7 bases each). The CDR3 is 13 residues long. V shed 7 bases and J shed 1 base, with 11 bases lying between them. Germline V lookup: CDR1 SEHNR, CDR2 FQNEAQ (reference sequence). CDR3 sequence: CASTQGGSYEQYF. CDR3 coding DNA: TGTGCCAGCACCCAGGGGGGGTCCTACGAGCAGTACTTC.

J is TRBJ1-2 and V is TRBV24-1, with D possibly TRBD1 on 6 matching bases. The CDR3 covers 14 residues. Per the germline V gene, CDR1 is KGHDR and CDR2 is SFDVKD. V gave up 3 bases and J gave up 7 bases, with 14 bases separating them. CDR3 nucleotides: TGTGCCACCAGTGATCCGGGACAATCCTCTGGCTACACCTTC. Amino acid sequence: CATSDPGQSSGYTF.

V is TRBV7-8 and J is TRBJ2-7; possibly TRBD1 or TRBD2 for D (5 bases each). Germline CDR1 reads SGHVS; CDR2 reads FQNEAQ. The V and J ends lost 5 bases and 5 bases respectively, with 13 bases between them. This CDR3 has 13 residues. The CDR3 protein is CASSLPGTHEQYF. CDR3 nucleotides: TGTGCCAGCAGCCTACCCGGGACCCACGAGCAGTACTTC. Complete variable domain (other parts from reference TRBV7-8 and TRBJ2-7): GAGVSQSPRYKVAKRGQDVALRCDPISGHVSLFWYQQALGQGPEFLTYFQNEAQLDKSGLPSDRFFAERPEGSVSTLKIQRTQQEDSAVYLCASSLPGTHEQYFGPGTRLTVT.

Worth noting for this clonotype: A read error is possible here, since a much larger clone lies one base away. The CDR3 ends on some other residue instead of the conserved phenylalanine or tryptophan, so this is likely a read error. The chain links TRBV2 to TRBJ2-5; TRBD2 matches 10 bases. V was pared by 0 bases and J by 5 bases, with 6 bases of the junction left unmatched. This CDR3 comprises 16 residues. The germline gives CDR1 SNHLY, CDR2 FYNNEI. CDR3 amino acids: CASSEATSGVGETQYI. The CDR3 region has the DNA TGTGCCAGCAGTGAAGCCACTAGCGGGGTCGGGGAGACCCAGTACATC.

This clonotype came up many times. The V and J genes are TRBV10-3 and TRBJ1-1; no reliable D call. This CDR3 contains 13 residues. The V and J ends lost 4 bases and 5 bases respectively, with 11 bases between them. The germline CDR1 and CDR2 sequences are ENHRY and SYGVKD. In nucleotides, the CDR3 is TGTGCCATCAGTGCAGCGGGCAGTACTGAAGCTTTCTTT. Its translation: CAISAAGSTEAFF.

This clonotype was counted only a few times. V and J are TRBV5-6 and TRBJ1-1, with 9 bases identical to TRBD1. Trimming removed 1 base from V and 1 base from J; junction bases left unmatched: 2. The germline gives CDR1 SGHDT, CDR2 YYEEEE. This CDR3 spans 15 amino acids. The CDR3 is CASSLWDRANTEAFF. DNA of the CDR3: TGTGCCAGCAGCTTGTGGGACAGGGCGAACACTGAAGCTTTCTTT.

The V and J genes are TRBV29-1 and TRBJ1-1; no reliable D call. This CDR3 is built from 11 residues. V was pared by 4 bases and J by 8 bases, with 11 bases between. Looked up from germline, CDR1 is SQVTM and CDR2 is ANQGSEA. The CDR3 bases are TGCAGCGTTGGGGAGATCTCCGAAGCTTTCTTT. Translation: CSVGEISEAFF.

This clonotype was recorded once. The chain recombines TRBV7-9 with TRBJ1-2; 7 bases line up with TRBD1. In germline, CDR1 is SEHNR, CDR2 FQNEAQ (reference sequence). Unmatched junction bases numbered 11, after V lost 1 base and J lost 0 bases. The length of the CDR3 is 18 residues. This chain's CDR3 is CASSLEWTGIFTNYGYTF. CDR3 nucleotides: TGTGCCAGCAGCTTAGAATGGACAGGAATATTTACTAACTATGGCTACACCTTC.

This clonotype was picked up one time. The chain employs TRBV9 and TRBJ2-5; 8 bases line up with TRBD1. CDR3 size: 14 residues. Trimming cost V 7 bases and J 1 base; bases outside gene matches: 6. The germline gives CDR1 SGDLS, CDR2 YYNGEE. The chain's CDR3 is CASGGDRSQETQYF. The CDR3 region has the DNA TGTGCCAGCGGCGGGGACAGGAGCCAAGAGACCCAGTACTTC.

This clonotype was picked up many times. The chain has TRBV7-9 and TRBJ1-3; possible D gene TRBD1, 6 bases. From germline, CDR1 is SEHNR and CDR2 FQNEAQ (reference sequence). V lost 4 bases and J lost 4, with 11 bases in between. This CDR3 region has 14 residues. The CDR3 DNA follows: TGTGCCAGCAGCTCGACCAGGGGAGGAAACACCATATATTTT. Its protein product is CASSSTRGGNTIYF.

This clonotype was seen more than once but under ten times. The chain links TRBV6-5 to TRBJ1-1; D possibly corresponds to TRBD1 (5 bases). V was shortened by 8 bases and J by 0 bases, with 7 bases between the two germline ends. The length of the CDR3 is 12 residues. Germline loops: CDR1 MNHEY, CDR2 SVGAGI. The CDR3 DNA sequence: TGTGCCAGCGGGGGGATGAACACTGAAGCTTTCTTT. Residues: CASGGMNTEAFF.

The rearrangement links TRBV29-1 to TRBJ1-1; D possibly corresponds to TRBD1 (5 bases). V gave up 0 bases and J gave up 5 bases, with 13 bases separating them. Germline CDR1 SQVTM, CDR2 ANQGSEA. The CDR3 is made up of 14 amino acids. The CDR3 is CSVEDEGRRTEAFF. DNA for the CDR3: TGCAGCGTTGAAGATGAGGGGAGAAGGACTGAAGCTTTCTTT.

Note on this clonotype: This CDR3 is missing its conserved last phenylalanine or tryptophan, likely due to a read error. The limits of the CDR3 on the DNA are not certain, so only TCRdb's listed CDR3 is given. This chain uses TRBV7-9 with TRBJ1-6. The length of the CDR3 is 8 amino acids, counting both ends. CDR1 is SEHNR and CDR2 is FQNEAQ in the germline V gene (reference sequence). CDR3 in amino acids: CASTLAIG.

The V call is TRBV6-6, the J call TRBJ2-6; D is unresolved. The CDR3 consists of 14 residues. Trimming removed 7 bases at V and 4 bases at J, with 11 bases between. Germline CDR1 reads MNHNY; CDR2 reads SVGAGI (reference sequence). CDR3 nucleotide sequence: TGTGCCAGCACTTCACCCCTCGGGGCCAACGTCCTGACTTTC. This sequence encodes CASTSPLGANVLTF.

This clonotype was counted between two and nine times. The V gene is TRBV7-3, the J gene TRBJ2-2, with D unresolved. Germline CDR1 is SGHTA and CDR2 is FQGTGA. V was shortened by 3 bases and J by 3 bases, with 5 bases between the two germline ends. This CDR3 spans 13 amino acids. The CDR3 region has the DNA TGTGCCAGCAGCTTGCTCGACACCGGGGAGCTGTTTTTT. This codes for CASSLLDTGELFF.

This chain joins TRBV20-1 and TRBJ1-1; no definite D call. The CDR3 covers 14 residues. V shed 0 bases and J shed 7 bases, with 15 bases lying between them. Germline V CDR1 and CDR2: DFQATT, SNEGSKA (reference sequence). The CDR3: CSARDRRKSSEAFF. The CDR3 nucleotides are TGCAGTGCTAGAGATAGACGGAAATCAAGTGAAGCTTTCTTT.

The chain carries TRBV11-2 and TRBJ2-6; the D gene is possibly TRBD1 (6 bases). V lost 6 bases and J lost 1, with 10 bases in between. The CDR3 is made up of 15 amino acids. In germline, CDR1 is SGHAT, CDR2 FQNNGV. The CDR3 reads CASSPGQSGANVLTF. The CDR3, as DNA: TGTGCCAGCAGTCCTGGACAGTCTGGGGCCAACGTCCTGACTTTC.

Concerning this clonotype itself: A much bigger clone sits one base away, suggesting this may be a read error. The gene calls are TRBV10-3 and TRBJ1-2; 7 bases are shared with TRBD1. After removal of 6 bases from V and 2 bases from J, the junction contained 3 bases not matched to a gene. The CDR3 has 13 residues. CDR1 ENHRY and CDR2 SYGVKD come from the germline V gene. The CDR3 protein is CAIRTGSNYGYTF. The CDR3 nucleotides read TGTGCCATCAGGACAGGGTCGAACTATGGCTACACCTTC.

As concerns this clonotype: The CDR3 carries no conserved terminal phenylalanine or tryptophan, so it likely arises from a read error. The DNA is omitted, as the CDR3 cannot be located on it reliably, and the CDR3 follows TCRdb's listing. The chain employs TRBV12-3 or TRBV12-4 and TRBJ1-4. The CDR3 spans 10 amino acids, including both terminal residues. CDR3 amino acids: CASSLGGQPY.

V is TRBV19 and J is TRBJ1-5, with TRBD1 identical over 8 bases. Germline CDR1 reads LNHDA; CDR2 reads SQIVND (reference sequence). The CDR3 sequence is 16 residues long. The V and J ends lost 7 bases and 1 base, in that order; junction bases with no gene match: 9. The CDR3: CASTPLDRVSNQPQHF. CDR3 nucleotide sequence: TGTGCCAGTACCCCCTTGGACAGGGTAAGCAATCAGCCCCAGCATTTT.

This clonotype was seen more than once but under ten times. V and J are TRBV5-1 and TRBJ1-1; 8 bases fit TRBD1. Germline-derived CDR1 and CDR2 are SGHRS and YFSETQ. The CDR3 consists of 14 residues. Trimming took 4 bases from V and 6 from J; bases not matched to a gene: 8. CDR3 sequence: CASSLRTGIAEAFF. The CDR3 nucleotides are TGCGCCAGCAGCCTTAGGACAGGGATCGCTGAAGCTTTCTTT. Variable domain in full (rest from reference TRBV5-1 and TRBJ1-1): KAGVTQTPRYLIKTRGQQVTLSCSPISGHRSVSWYQQTPGQGLQFLFEYFSETQRNKGNFPGRFSGRQFSNSRSEMNVSTLELGDSALYLCASSLRTGIAEAFFGQGTRLTVV.

This clonotype was seen at least ten times. This sequence joins TRBV29-1 and TRBJ1-3; D unresolved. Trimming stripped 5 bases from V and 0 bases from J, with 5 bases between. Germline V gene lookup returns CDR1 SQVTM and CDR2 ANQGSEA. The CDR3 length is 12 residues. The CDR3, as DNA: TGCAGCGTTTTTGACTCTGGAAACACCATATATTTT. Its translation is CSVFDSGNTIYF. Full variable domain (rest looked up from reference TRBV29-1 and TRBJ1-3): SAVISQKPSRDICQRGTSLTIQCQVDSQVTMMFWYRQQPGQSLTLIATANQGSEATYESGFVIDKFPISRPNLTFSTLTVSNMSPEDSSIYLCSVFDSGNTIYFGEGSWLTVV.

This clonotype appeared a few times. The rearrangement uses TRBV7-2 and TRBJ1-1, with D maybe TRBD1 (5 bases). V was pared by 3 bases and J by 4 bases, with 18 bases between. The CDR3 contains 16 residues. Germline V gene lookup returns CDR1 SGHTA and CDR2 FQGNSA. Here the CDR3 reads CASSFFSGGSTTEAFF. As DNA, the CDR3 is TGTGCCAGCAGCTTTTTCTCCGGGGGGTCGACCACTGAAGCTTTCTTT.

Note on this clonotype: This may be a read error, as it is one base from a much larger clone. Likely a read error: the CDR3 ends without its conserved phenylalanine or tryptophan. J is TRBJ2-7 and V is TRBV7-8, with D hard to call. Trimming shortened V by 1 base and J by 5 bases, and 9 bases separated the two germline ends. The CDR3 consists of 13 residues. Germline-derived CDR1 and CDR2 are SGHVS and FQNEAQ. DNA for the CDR3: TGTGCCAGCAGCTTAGTCGACAACCACGAGCAGTACCTC. Its protein product is CASSLVDNHEQYL.

This clonotype has ten or more counts. The V gene is TRBV24-1, the J gene TRBJ2-5; D not resolved. The CDR3 has 13 amino acids. Germline V gene lookup returns CDR1 KGHDR and CDR2 SFDVKD. With 8 bases removed from V and 3 bases from J, the gap between germline ends came to 12 bases. CDR3: CATTDGREETQYF. The CDR3 DNA reads TGTGCCACCACCGATGGGCGCGAAGAGACCCAGTACTTC.

As regards this clonotype: A much larger clone lies a single base off, so this may be a read error. J is TRBJ2-5 and V is TRBV2; 10 bases are shared with TRBD2. The CDR3 has 14 amino acids. Germline V CDR1 and CDR2: SNHLY, FYNNEI. Trimming took 5 bases from V and 7 from J; bases not matched to a gene: 7. DNA of the CDR3: TGTGCCAGCAGTCCTAGCGGGGGAGGAGGGACCCAGTACTTC. Amino acid sequence: CASSPSGGGGTQYF.